Listed below are T cell receptor beta chains from one sample, sequenced in a study of liver allograft versus peripheral blood T cells. From the reads, TCRdb called clonotypes with MiXCR, one entry per CDR3 protein. The profile shows some 10,000 distinct CDR3 sequences, under 20% of them singletons. All receptors come from a human patient who had a liver transplant. Among the T cells, some may be from the graft donor. CDR3s include the opening cysteine and the closing phenylalanine or tryptophan. The D gene is left open where the match is weak. Size is omitted from some rows. Given values are once, few, many or a class for expanded clones.

abundance,j_gene,d_gene,v_gene,CDR3aa,CDR3nt
.,TRBJ2-2,.,TRBV20-1,CSASDIGAGTGELFF,TGCAGTGCTAGCGACATAGGGGCAGGCACCGGGGAGCTGTTTTTT
many,TRBJ1-6,.,TRBV19,CASSRGTQDNSPLHF,TGTGCCAGTAGTAGGGGGACACAAGATAATTCACCCCTCCACTTT
medium-sized,TRBJ1-1,TRBD1,TRBV18,CASSPGTGRAEAFF,TGTGCCAGCTCACCGGGGACAGGGAGAGCTGAAGCTTTCTTT
few,TRBJ2-7,TRBD2,TRBV7-2,CASSRGRTSGGEQYF,TGTGCCAGCAGTCGGGGTAGGACTAGCGGGGGAGAACAGTACTTC
once,TRBJ1-2,TRBD1,TRBV12-3/TRBV12-4,CASSWGQDYGYTF,TGTGCCAGCAGTTGGGGACAGGACTATGGCTACACCTTC
few,TRBJ2-1,.,TRBV20-1,CSALRNEQFF,TGCAGTGCTTTGAGAAATGAGCAGTTCTTC
few,TRBJ1-3,.,TRBV30,CAQSGSSGNTIYF,TGTGCCCAGAGCGGCAGCTCTGGAAACACCATATATTTT
medium-sized,TRBJ1-2,.,TRBV10-3,CAISVDPVRDGYTF,TGTGCCATCAGTGTTGATCCGGTAAGGGATGGCTACACCTTC
few,TRBJ1-4,.,TRBV12-3/TRBV12-4,CASSLTGSEKLFF,TGTGCCAGCAGTTTAACGGGTTCTGAAAAACTGTTTTTT
medium-sized,TRBJ1-4,.,TRBV19,CASSSGQSNEKLFF,TGTGCCAGTAGTTCGGGCCAGAGTAATGAAAAACTGTTTTTT
many,TRBJ2-7,TRBD1,TRBV18,CASSPPRDRVYEQYF,TGTGCCAGCTCACCACCGCGGGACAGGGTGTACGAGCAGTACTTC
medium-sized,TRBJ1-2,TRBD1,TRBV6-6,CASRSNRGGGYTF,TGTGCCAGCAGGTCCAACAGGGGGGGAGGCTACACCTTC
medium-sized,TRBJ1-6,TRBD1,TRBV6-5,CASSYRGQGKGSPLHF,TGTGCCAGCAGTTACAGGGGACAGGGGAAGGGATCACCCCTCCACTTT
many,TRBJ1-3,.,TRBV19,CASSIQPGNTIYF,TGTGCCAGTAGTATACAGCCTGGAAACACCATATATTTT
.,TRBJ1-2,.,TRBV14,CASSPAGQTYGYTF,TGTGCCAGCAGCCCCGCCGGCCAGACCTATGGCTACACCTTC
.,TRBJ1-3,.,TRBV20-1,CSASVYQGSVGNTIYF,TGCAGTGCTAGTGTATACCAGGGGTCTGTCGGAAACACCATATATTTT
many,TRBJ1-2,.,TRBV7-9,CASTLRGYDYGYTF,TGTGCCAGCACCCTGAGGGGATACGACTATGGCTACACCTTC
few,TRBJ1-5,.,TRBV7-2,CASSLGQDDHQPQHF,TGTGCCAGCAGCTTAGGGCAGGACGATCACCAGCCCCAGCATTTT
.,TRBJ1-1,.,TRBV7-9,CASSLEGPSF,TGTGCCAGCAGCTTAGAGGGACCCTCCTTT
.,TRBJ2-7,TRBD1,TRBV5-6,CASSLAFGQGEKDEQYF,TGTGCCAGCAGCCTGGCTTTTGGCCAGGGGGAAAAGGACGAGCAGTACTTC
medium-sized,TRBJ1-1,TRBD1,TRBV29-1,CSVAGTGEAFF,TGCAGCGTCGCCGGGACAGGAGAAGCTTTCTTT
many,TRBJ1-1,.,TRBV11-2,CASSLVTGTEAFF,TGTGCCAGCAGCTTGGTAACGGGGACTGAAGCTTTCTTT
few,TRBJ2-7,TRBD1,TRBV9,CASSVGQGFGEQYF,TGTGCCAGCAGCGTGGGACAGGGATTTGGCGAGCAGTACTTC
.,TRBJ1-3,.,TRBV7-2,CASSLFWGRDSGNTIYF,TGTGCCAGCAGCTTATTTTGGGGACGTGACTCTGGAAACACCATATATTTT
medium-sized,TRBJ1-1,.,TRBV18,CASSQGSNTEAFF,TGTGCCAGCTCACAGGGCTCTAACACTGAAGCTTTCTTT
many,TRBJ2-7,.,TRBV6-5,CASSYSSQVPRDEQYF,TGTGCCAGCAGTTACTCGAGTCAGGTACCCCGGGACGAGCAGTACTTC
few,TRBJ1-5,.,TRBV7-2,CASSLVVGGGQPQHF,TGTGCCAGCAGCTTAGTCGTTGGGGGAGGTCAGCCCCAGCATTTT
medium-sized,TRBJ2-3,TRBD1,TRBV10-3,CAISSQGVGTDTQYF,TGTGCCATCAGTTCACAGGGGGTCGGCACAGATACGCAGTATTTT
many,TRBJ1-1,TRBD1,TRBV6-5,CASSYPARQGTTEAFF,TGTGCCAGCAGTTACCCAGCCCGACAGGGGACCACTGAAGCTTTCTTT
medium-sized,TRBJ1-5,TRBD1,TRBV6-6,CATNRGGNQPQHF,TGTGCCACCAACAGGGGAGGCAATCAGCCCCAGCATTTT
.,TRBJ1-2,.,TRBV12-5,CASGPLTANYGYTF,TGTGCTAGTGGTCCCTTGACAGCGAACTATGGCTACACCTTC
.,TRBJ1-4,TRBD1,TRBV5-6,CASSFRQGVHIF,TGTGCCAGCAGCTTCCGACAGGGGGTCCATATCTTT
.,TRBJ1-4,.,TRBV12-3/TRBV12-4,CASSPRSADAPKFF,TGTGCCAGCAGTCCCCGAAGCGCTGACGCACCAAAGTTTTTT
medium-sized,TRBJ1-1,TRBD1,TRBV6-5,CASSYSQATGEGEAFF,TGTGCCAGCAGTTACTCCCAAGCGACAGGGGAGGGTGAAGCTTTCTTT
.,TRBJ1-6,.,TRBV6-5,CASSWTNFDSSYNSPLHF,TGTGCCAGCAGTTGGACTAATTTTGACAGTTCCTATAATTCACCCCTCCACTTT
.,TRBJ2-1,TRBD2,TRBV10-3,CAAGGQTNEQFF,TGTGCTGCGGGGGGGCAGACCAATGAGCAGTTCTTC
medium-sized,TRBJ1-2,.,TRBV6-2/TRBV6-3,CASSVQGGDGYTF,TGTGCCAGCAGCGTTCAGGGAGGGGATGGCTACACCTTC
medium-sized,TRBJ1-2,TRBD1,TRBV6-1,CASRTYPQGAAGYTF,TGTGCCAGCAGGACCTATCCCCAGGGGGCGGCTGGCTACACCTTC
medium-sized,TRBJ1-1,.,TRBV6-5,CAARRGLYTEAFF,TGTGCCGCACGAAGGGGGTTATATACTGAAGCTTTCTTT
medium-sized,TRBJ1-3,.,TRBV10-3,CAISPDISGNTIYF,TGTGCCATCAGTCCGGACATCTCTGGAAACACCATATATTTT
few,TRBJ2-7,.,TRBV19,CASSIAGYNEQYF,TGTGCCAGTAGTATCGCAGGGTACAACGAGCAGTACTTC
few,TRBJ1-6,TRBD1,TRBV19,CASSGSGTVSSPLHF,TGTGCCAGTAGTGGGTCCGGGACAGTCTCCTCACCCCTCCACTTT
medium-sized,TRBJ1-1,TRBD1,TRBV19,CASRFTGTGSEAFF,TGTGCCAGTAGATTTACCGGGACAGGGAGTGAAGCTTTCTTT
many,TRBJ1-2,.,TRBV7-9,CASSLRTGPNYGYTF,TGTGCCAGCAGCTTAAGAACAGGGCCTAACTATGGCTACACCTTC
many,TRBJ2-1,.,TRBV6-6,CASSYGRGDEQFF,TGTGCCAGCAGTTACGGGCGGGGCGATGAGCAGTTCTTC
.,TRBJ1-6,TRBD1,TRBV12-3/TRBV12-4,CASSFRDSYNSPLHF,TGTGCCAGCAGTTTCCGGGACAGCTATAATTCACCCCTCCACTTT
medium-sized,TRBJ2-1,TRBD2,TRBV7-2,CASGGLAGGREQFF,TGTGCCAGCGGAGGCCTAGCGGGGGGACGGGAGCAGTTCTTC
.,TRBJ2-1,.,TRBV7-2,CASSLSPPAWEQFF,TGTGCCAGCAGCTTGTCGCCTCCTGCGTGGGAGCAGTTCTTC
many,TRBJ1-2,.,TRBV10-3,CAISESRGDYGYTF,TGTGCCATCAGTGAGTCAAGGGGGGACTATGGCTACACCTTC